The T cell receptor (beta chain) described here comes from a study of blood T cell repertoires in COVID-19. Across the whole study: Sites across the United States, Italy and Spain contributed samples from acute and convalescent COVID-19.

This CDR3 is built from 15 residues. Trimming stripped 0 bases from V and 2 bases from J, with 8 bases between. CDR1 KGHSH and CDR2 LQKENI come from the germline V gene. As originally analysed: Cell counts per sample came from amplifying reference gene primers. Clones were sequenced by immunoSEQ multiplex PCR, and TCRdb holds only the in-frame ones, with some missing. That table supplies the V and J calls and clone size; D and trimming were determined from the DNA. The sample consists of roughly 520,000 clones, around nine tenths of them appearing once. All enrollees were about 18 to 100 years old and from approximately 25 US areas.

The rearrangement uses TRBV18 and TRBJ2-4; maybe TRBD1 (5 bases). The specimen sequenced was PBMCs or T cells enriched from blood (not recorded which). The receptor was isolated from a woman aged 40 to 50 who had recovered from COVID-19. This CDR3 reads CASSPPAGSKNIQYF. The CDR3 DNA is TGTGCCAGCTCACCACCGGCAGGGTCCAAAAACATTCAGTACTTC. Together with reference TRBV18 and TRBJ2-4, the CDR3 gives the full variable domain: NAGVMQNPRHLVRRRGQEARLRCSPMKGHSHVYWYRQLPEEGLKFMVYLQKENIIDESGMPKERFSAEFPKEGPSILRIQQVVRGDSAAYFCASSPPAGSKNIQYFGAGTRLSVL.